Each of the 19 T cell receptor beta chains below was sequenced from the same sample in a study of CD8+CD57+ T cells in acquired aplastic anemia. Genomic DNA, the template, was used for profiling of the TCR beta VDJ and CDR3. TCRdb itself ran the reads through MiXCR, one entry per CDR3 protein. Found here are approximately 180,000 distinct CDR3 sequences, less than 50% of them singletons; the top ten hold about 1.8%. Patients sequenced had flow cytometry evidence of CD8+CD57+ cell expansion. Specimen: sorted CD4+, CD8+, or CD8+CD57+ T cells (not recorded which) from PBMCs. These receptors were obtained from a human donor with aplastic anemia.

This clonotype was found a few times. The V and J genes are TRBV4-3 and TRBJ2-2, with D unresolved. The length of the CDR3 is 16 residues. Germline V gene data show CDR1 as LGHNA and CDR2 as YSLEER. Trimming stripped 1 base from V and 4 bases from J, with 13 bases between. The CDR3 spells CASSQGLRTSTGELFF. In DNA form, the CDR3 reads TGCGCCAGCAGCCAAGGACTGAGGACGAGCACCGGGGAGCTGTTTTTT.

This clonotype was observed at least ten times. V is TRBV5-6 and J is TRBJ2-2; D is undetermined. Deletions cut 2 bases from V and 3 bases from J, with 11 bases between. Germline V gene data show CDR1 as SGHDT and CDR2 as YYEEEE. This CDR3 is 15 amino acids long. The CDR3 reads CASSFRSGHTGELFF. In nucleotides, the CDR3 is TGTGCCAGCAGCTTTCGGTCCGGGCACACCGGGGAGCTGTTTTTT.

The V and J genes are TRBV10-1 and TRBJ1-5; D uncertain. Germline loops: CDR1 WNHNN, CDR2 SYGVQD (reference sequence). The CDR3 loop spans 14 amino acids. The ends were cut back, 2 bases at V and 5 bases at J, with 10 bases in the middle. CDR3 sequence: CASSEDGEDQPQHF. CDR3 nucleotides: TGCGCCAGCAGTGAGGACGGGGAAGATCAGCCCCAGCATTTT.

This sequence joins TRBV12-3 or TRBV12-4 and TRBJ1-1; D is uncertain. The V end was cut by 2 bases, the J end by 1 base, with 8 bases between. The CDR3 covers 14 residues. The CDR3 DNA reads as TGTGCCAGCAGTTTAAGGCACGAGAACACTGAAGCTTTCTTT. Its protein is CASSLRHENTEAFF.

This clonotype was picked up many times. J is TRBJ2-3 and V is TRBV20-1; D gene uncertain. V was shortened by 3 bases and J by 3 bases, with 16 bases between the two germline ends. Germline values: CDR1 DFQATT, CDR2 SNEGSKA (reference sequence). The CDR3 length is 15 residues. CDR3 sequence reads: CSASLPRAATDTQYF. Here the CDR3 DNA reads TGCAGTGCTAGTCTGCCTCGGGCCGCTACAGATACGCAGTATTTT.

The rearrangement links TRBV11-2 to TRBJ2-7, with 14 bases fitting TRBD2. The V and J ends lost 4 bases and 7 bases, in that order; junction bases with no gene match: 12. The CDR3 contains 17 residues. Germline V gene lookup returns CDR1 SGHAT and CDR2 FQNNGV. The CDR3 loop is CASSSRTTSGRAGEQYF. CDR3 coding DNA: TGTGCCAGCAGCTCCCGAACGACTAGCGGGAGGGCGGGTGAGCAGTACTTC.

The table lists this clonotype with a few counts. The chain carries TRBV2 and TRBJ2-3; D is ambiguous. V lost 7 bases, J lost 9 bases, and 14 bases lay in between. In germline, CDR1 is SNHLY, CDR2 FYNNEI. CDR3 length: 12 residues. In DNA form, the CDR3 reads TGTGCCAGCACGCTACTCGTAGGGACGCAGTATTTT. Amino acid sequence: CASTLLVGTQYF. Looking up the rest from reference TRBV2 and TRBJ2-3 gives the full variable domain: EPEVTQTPSHQVTQMGQEVILRCVPISNHLYFYWYRQILGQKVEFLVSFYNNEISEKSEIFDDQFSVERPDGSNFTLKIRSTKLEDSAMYFCASTLLVGTQYFGPGTRLTVL.

As DNA, the CDR3 is TGTGCCAGCAGCTCTCCGACTAGCGGGAGTCGGGACGAGCAGTACTTC. Translation: CASSSPTSGSRDEQYF. This chain uses TRBV7-8 with TRBJ2-5, with TRBD2 matching 12 bases. The J call may be wrong; the DNA end is better matched by TRBJ2-7. There are 16 residues in the CDR3. Germline V gives CDR1 SGHVS, CDR2 FQNEAQ.

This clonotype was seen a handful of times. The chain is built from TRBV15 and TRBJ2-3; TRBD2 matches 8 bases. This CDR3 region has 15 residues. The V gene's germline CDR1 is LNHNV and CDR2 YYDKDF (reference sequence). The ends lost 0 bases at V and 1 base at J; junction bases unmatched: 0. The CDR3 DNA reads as TGTGCCACCAGCAGAGAGACTAGCGGCACAGATACGCAGTATTTT. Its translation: CATSRETSGTDTQYF.

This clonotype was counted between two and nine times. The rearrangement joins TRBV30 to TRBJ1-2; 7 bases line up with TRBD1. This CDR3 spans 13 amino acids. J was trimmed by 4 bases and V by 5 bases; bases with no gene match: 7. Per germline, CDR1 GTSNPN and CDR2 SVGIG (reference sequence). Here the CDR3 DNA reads TGTGCCTGGGAGCAGGGGGTAGTCTATGGCTACACCTTC. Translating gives CAWEQGVVYGYTF.

CDR3: CASSRGGLQETQYF. Written as DNA, the CDR3 is TGTGCCAGTAGTCGCGGCGGATTACAAGAGACCCAGTACTTC. The chain recombines TRBV19 with TRBJ2-5; D remains ambiguous. Deletions cut 5 bases from V and 2 bases from J, with 12 bases between. CDR1 and CDR2 (germline): LNHDA, SQIVND (reference sequence). The CDR3 extends over 14 amino acids.

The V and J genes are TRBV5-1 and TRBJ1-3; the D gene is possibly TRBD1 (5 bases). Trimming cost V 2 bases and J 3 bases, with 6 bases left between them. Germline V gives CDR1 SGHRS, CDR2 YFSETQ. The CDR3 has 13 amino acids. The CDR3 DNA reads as TGCGCCAGCAGCTTTGGGGGTGGAAACACCATATATTTT. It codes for CASSFGGGNTIYF.

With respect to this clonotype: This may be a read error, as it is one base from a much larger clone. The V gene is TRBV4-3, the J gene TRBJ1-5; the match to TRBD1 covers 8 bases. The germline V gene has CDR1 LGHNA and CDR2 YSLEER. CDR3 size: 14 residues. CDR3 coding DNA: TGCGCCAGCAGCCTCTCCAGGGGGCAAGGGGCCCAGCGTTTT. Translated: CASSLSRGQGAQRF.

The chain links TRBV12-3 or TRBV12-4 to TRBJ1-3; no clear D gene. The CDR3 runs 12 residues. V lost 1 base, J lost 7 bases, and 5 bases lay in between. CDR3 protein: CASSLGKNTIYF. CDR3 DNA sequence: TGTGCCAGCAGTTTAGGCAAGAACACCATATATTTT.

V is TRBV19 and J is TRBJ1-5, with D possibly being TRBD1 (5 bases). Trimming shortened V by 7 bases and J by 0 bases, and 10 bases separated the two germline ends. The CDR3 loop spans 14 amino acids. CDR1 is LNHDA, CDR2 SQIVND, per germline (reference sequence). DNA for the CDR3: TGTGCCAGTAAGACAGCATATAGCAATCAGCCCCAGCATTTT. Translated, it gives CASKTAYSNQPQHF.

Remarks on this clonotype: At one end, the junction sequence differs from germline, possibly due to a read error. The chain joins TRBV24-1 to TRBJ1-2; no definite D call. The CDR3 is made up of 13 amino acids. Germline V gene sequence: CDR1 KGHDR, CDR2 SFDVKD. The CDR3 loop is CGTRDRPGSGYTF. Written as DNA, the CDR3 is TGTGGCACCAGAGACCGCCCTGGTAGTGGCTACACCTTC.

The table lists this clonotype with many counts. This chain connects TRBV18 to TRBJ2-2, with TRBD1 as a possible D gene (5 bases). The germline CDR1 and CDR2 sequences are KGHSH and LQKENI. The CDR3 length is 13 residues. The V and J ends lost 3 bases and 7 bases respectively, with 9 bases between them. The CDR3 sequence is CASSPRVSGELFF. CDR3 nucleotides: TGTGCCAGCTCACCCAGGGTCAGCGGGGAGCTGTTTTTT.

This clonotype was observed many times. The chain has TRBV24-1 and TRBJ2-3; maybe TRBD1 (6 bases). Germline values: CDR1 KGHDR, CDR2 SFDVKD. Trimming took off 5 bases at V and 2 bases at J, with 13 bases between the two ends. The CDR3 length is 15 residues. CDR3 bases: TGTGCCACCAGTGCCTACCGGGGACACACAGATACGCAGTATTTT. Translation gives CATSAYRGHTDTQYF.

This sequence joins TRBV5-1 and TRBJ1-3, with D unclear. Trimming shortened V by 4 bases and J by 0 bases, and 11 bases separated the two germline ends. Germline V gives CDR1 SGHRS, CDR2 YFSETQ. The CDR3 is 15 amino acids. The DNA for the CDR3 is TGCGCCAGCAGCCCGCTCGGGTTCTCTGGAAACACCATATATTTT. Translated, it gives CASSPLGFSGNTIYF.